These 8 T cell receptor beta chains share one sample of origin, sequenced in a study of cytomegalovirus exposure and HLA in healthy donors. Both 60 Vbeta primers and 13 Jbeta primers went into the PCR. This table comes from immunoSEQ multiplex PCR, and its TCRdb copy is limited to in-frame clones, with some not included. Of 150,000 or so clones in the sample, around 84% are singletons; the top ten hold around 5.6%. The sequencing input was PBMCs. The receptors here all came from a woman aged 35 to 49 in good health and CMV-seropositive.

This clone was observed a handful of times. The V gene is TRBV6-1, the J gene TRBJ2-7; no reliable D call. The CDR3 has 14 residues. The V end was cut by 4 bases, the J end by 2 bases, with 12 bases between. Germline CDR1 reads MNHNS; CDR2 reads SASEGT. The chain's CDR3 is CASSVAGSPYEQYF. The DNA of the CDR3 is TGTGCCAGCAGTGTAGCCGGTAGTCCCTACGAGCAGTACTTC.

The rearrangement uses TRBV29-1 and TRBJ2-5; D gene unclear. Trimming left V 4 bases short and J 1 base short, with 7 bases between. From germline, CDR1 is SQVTM and CDR2 ANQGSEA. CDR3 length: 12 amino acids. In nucleotides, the CDR3 is TGCAGCGTTGTCGGGTTCCAAGAGACCCAGTACTTC. This gives the protein CSVVGFQETQYF.

This clone was detected only once. V gene TRBV19 combines with J gene TRBJ2-1; 9 nucleotides match TRBD1. Trimming at V came to 5 bases and at J to 5 bases, leaving 7 bases not matched to a gene. This CDR3 is 15 amino acids long. Germline loops: CDR1 LNHDA, CDR2 SQIVND (reference sequence). CDR3 in DNA: TGTGCCAGTAGTCCGCGGACAGGGGAGAACAATGAGCAGTTCTTC. Protein: CASSPRTGENNEQFF.

The rearrangement uses TRBV7-9 and TRBJ2-7; D unresolved. The CDR3 has 12 amino acids. The germline CDR1 and CDR2 sequences are SEHNR and FQNEAQ (reference sequence). V was cut by 4 bases and J by 3 bases, with 7 bases left in between. The CDR3 reads CASSSNNYEQYF. CDR3 nucleotide sequence: TGTGCCAGCAGCTCCAACAACTACGAGCAGTACTTC. Variable domain in full (rest from reference TRBV7-9 and TRBJ2-7): DTGVSQNPRHKITKRGQNVTFRCDPISEHNRLYWYRQTLGQGPEFLTYFQNEAQLEKSRLLSDRFSAERPKGSFSTLEIQRTEQGDSAMYLCASSSNNYEQYFGPGTRLTVT.

The V and J genes are TRBV6-6 and TRBJ2-3; TRBD2 might be the D (5 bases). Germline CDR1 is MNHNY and CDR2 is SVGAGI (reference sequence). V shed 0 bases and J shed 2 bases, with 9 bases lying between them. The CDR3 sequence is 15 residues long. The CDR3 bases are TGTGCCAGCAGTTACTCGGGCGGGTCCACAGATACGCAGTATTTT. Translation: CASSYSGGSTDTQYF.

The chain has TRBV2 and TRBJ2-7; TRBD1 aligns across 7 bases. The CDR3 is made up of 13 amino acids. With 1 base clipped from V and 6 bases from J, the junction kept 3 bases outside the gene matches. CDR1 is SNHLY and CDR2 is FYNNEI in the germline V gene. The CDR3 protein is CASSEVSGGEQYF. For the CDR3, the DNA is TGTGCCAGCAGTGAAGTGTCAGGGGGCGAGCAGTACTTC. The complete variable domain, with remaining parts taken from reference TRBV2 and TRBJ2-7, reads EPEVTQTPSHQVTQMGQEVILRCVPISNHLYFYWYRQILGQKVEFLVSFYNNEISEKSEIFDDQFSVERPDGSNFTLKIRSTKLEDSAMYFCASSEVSGGEQYFGPGTRLTVT.

The V call is TRBV15, the J call TRBJ1-5, with 8 bases lining up with TRBD1. V was clipped by 5 bases and J by 4 bases; unmatched bases: 10. Germline CDR1 reads LNHNV; CDR2 reads YYDKDF (reference sequence). The CDR3 consists of 16 residues. In DNA, the CDR3 is TGTGCCACCAGCGACCCCTTTCAGGGGGCAAATCAGCCCCAGCATTTT. Amino acids: CATSDPFQGANQPQHF.

This rearrangement joins TRBV10-3 to TRBJ2-7; 7 bases match TRBD1. V lost 3 bases to trimming and J lost 1 base; unmatched junction nucleotides: 9. The CDR3 is made up of 16 amino acids. Per germline, CDR1 ENHRY and CDR2 SYGVKD. CDR3 in DNA: TGTGCCATCAGTGAAGAGGGCGTGGGACAGTCCTACGAGCAGTACTTC. It encodes CAISEEGVGQSYEQYF.